This entry lists 32 T cell receptor beta chains sequenced from one sample in a study of early T cells in non-severe SARS-CoV-2 infection. One entry per CDR3 protein results from TCRdb running MiXCR on the 5' RACE reads. The repertoire holds 56,000 or so distinct CDR3 sequences, with less than 15% as singletons. This specimen consisted of whole blood, obtained at baseline. The receptors derive from an adult who was a healthcare worker with PCR-confirmed SARS-CoV-2 infection or an uninfected control (not recorded which).

This rearrangement joins TRBV6-1 to TRBJ1-3; D gene unclear. The germline V gene has CDR1 MNHNS and CDR2 SASEGT. V was clipped by 10 bases and J by 0 bases, with 16 bases between them. CDR3 length equals 15 residues. CDR3 bases: TGTGCCACCTCACCCCCTGCGGGCTCTGGAAACACCATATATTTT. Residues: CATSPPAGSGNTIYF.

The rearrangement uses TRBV18 and TRBJ1-1; 8 bases are shared with TRBD1. Germline V gene sequence: CDR1 KGHSH, CDR2 LQKENI. The CDR3 consists of 19 residues. J lost 1 base, V lost 4 bases, and 17 bases had no gene match. The CDR3 loop reads CASSLDLLGQGGRNTEAFF. The CDR3 DNA reads as TGTGCCAGCTCACTAGATCTACTTGGACAGGGCGGAAGGAACACTGAAGCTTTCTTT.

This clonotype was found a few times. The chain recombines TRBV5-1 with TRBJ1-5; the match to TRBD1 covers 7 bases. The CDR3 has 14 amino acids. Germline V gene sequence: CDR1 SGHRS, CDR2 YFSETQ. The trim removed 7 bases at V and 1 base at J, leaving 5 bases unmatched. CDR3 sequence: CASRRGQSNQPQHF. CDR3 nucleotide sequence: TGCGCCAGCCGGAGGGGACAGAGCAATCAGCCCCAGCATTTT.

This rearrangement joins TRBV19 to TRBJ2-5; tentative D call: TRBD2 (7 bases). The CDR3 is 15 residues long. Trimming shortened V by 3 bases and J by 2 bases, and 13 bases separated the two germline ends. The V gene's germline CDR1 is LNHDA and CDR2 SQIVND (reference sequence). CDR3 nucleotide sequence: TGTGCCAGTAGTATGGCGGGGGCGAGACAAGAGACCCAGTACTTC. Residues: CASSMAGARQETQYF.

This clonotype showed up just a few times. The V and J genes are TRBV28 and TRBJ1-1; 8 positions agree with TRBD1. The CDR3 totals 13 residues. Germline V CDR1 and CDR2: MDHEN, SYDVKM. J gave up 11 bases and V 2 bases, and 7 bases lay outside the gene matches. The chain's CDR3 is CASSLIPGGDAFF. The CDR3 DNA is TGTGCCAGCAGTTTAATCCCAGGGGGCGACGCTTTCTTT.

V and J are TRBV7-9 and TRBJ2-7; TRBD1 might be the D (6 bases). Germline CDR1 is SEHNR and CDR2 is FQNEAQ (reference sequence). The V gene lost 5 bases and the J gene lost 2 bases, with 16 bases spanning the gap. The CDR3 consists of 15 residues. In nucleotides, the CDR3 is TGTGCCAGCAGCCCTCCCGAGGGGGTGCCCTACGAGCAGTACTTC. Translation: CASSPPEGVPYEQYF.

This clonotype occurred many times. This sequence joins TRBV7-2 and TRBJ2-3, with TRBD2 matching over 14 bases. Trimming removed 5 bases from V and 6 bases from J; junction bases left unmatched: 7. Germline CDR1 SGHTA, CDR2 FQGNSA. The CDR3 extends over 16 amino acids. This chain's CDR3 is CASSPGTSGRGDTQYF. CDR3 sequence (DNA): TGTGCCAGCAGCCCCGGGACTAGCGGGAGAGGGGATACGCAGTATTTT.

The table lists this clonotype with many counts. The chain combines TRBV9 with TRBJ2-3; 10 nucleotides line up with TRBD2. J was trimmed by 3 bases and V by 3 bases; bases with no gene match: 1. Germline V gene sequence: CDR1 SGDLS, CDR2 YYNGEE. The CDR3 is 14 amino acids. CDR3 in amino acids: CASSGSGGTDTQYF. CDR3 coding DNA: TGTGCCAGCAGCGGTAGCGGGGGGACAGATACGCAGTATTTT. Variable domain in full (rest from reference TRBV9 and TRBJ2-3): DSGVTQTPKHLITATGQRVTLRCSPRSGDLSVYWYQQSLDQGLQFLIQYYNGEERAKGNILERFSAQQFPDLHSELNLSSLELGDSALYFCASSGSGGTDTQYFGPGTRLTVL.

This clonotype was recorded a few times. This sequence joins TRBV30 and TRBJ1-1, with D tentatively TRBD1 (5 bases). V lost 4 bases to trimming and J lost 1 base, with 16 bases between them. Germline V gives CDR1 GTSNPN, CDR2 SVGIG (reference sequence). The CDR3 contains 15 residues. The CDR3 sequence: CAWTTGGSQNTEAFF. For the CDR3, the DNA is TGTGCCTGGACTACCGGGGGGTCGCAGAACACTGAAGCTTTCTTT.

The DNA of the CDR3 is TGTGCCAGCAGACAGACAATCTCCTACGAGCAGTACTTC. Translating gives CASRQTISYEQYF. V is TRBV28 and J is TRBJ2-7; D is undetermined. Trimming cost V 6 bases and J 0 bases, with 9 bases left between them. CDR3 size: 13 residues. The germline V gene has CDR1 MDHEN and CDR2 SYDVKM.

V is TRBV5-4 and J is TRBJ1-1; 10 bases agree with TRBD1. Germline V CDR1 and CDR2: SGHNT, YYREEE (reference sequence). The V gene end was trimmed by 6 bases and the J gene end by 9 bases; junction bases not matched to a gene: 11. The CDR3 runs 14 residues. CDR3 region: CASTQTGGSNQAFF. Written as DNA, the CDR3 is TGTGCCAGCACGCAGACAGGGGGCTCGAACCAAGCTTTCTTT. The whole variable domain, remainder taken from reference TRBV5-4 and TRBJ1-1, is ETGVTQSPTHLIKTRGQQVTLRCSSQSGHNTVSWYQQALGQGPQFIFQYYREEENGRGNFPPRFSGLQFPNYSSELNVNALELDDSALYLCASTQTGGSNQAFFGQGTRLTVV.

This clonotype was picked up many times. This chain uses TRBV21-1 with TRBJ1-3; TRBD1, as called in the table, went unchecked against the DNA. TRBV21-1 is tagged as a pseudogene. The CDR3 totals 12 residues. In DNA, the CDR3 is TGTGAACGACAGGTCTCTGGAAACACCATATATTTT. Protein sequence: CERQVSGNTIYF.

This chain uses TRBV4-2 with TRBJ2-7; 8 bases map to TRBD1. Germline values: CDR1 LGHNA, CDR2 YNFKEQ. This CDR3 spans 17 amino acids. V gave up 0 bases and J gave up 4 bases; unmatched junction bases: 11. The CDR3 region has the DNA TGTGCCAGCAGCCAAGATATAGGGAGACAGGGGTTGTACGAGCAGTACTTC. Residues: CASSQDIGRQGLYEQYF.

This clonotype was seen more than once but under ten times. J is TRBJ2-7 and V is TRBV29-1; D is perhaps TRBD1 (5 bases). From germline, CDR1 is SQVTM and CDR2 ANQGSEA. V was pared by 3 bases and J by 5 bases, with 11 bases between. This CDR3 region has 12 residues. The CDR3 DNA is TGCAGCGTTGAGGGGCAAGAGAACGAGCAGTACTTC. It yields the protein CSVEGQENEQYF.

The V call is TRBV12-3 or TRBV12-4, the J call TRBJ2-1, with D possibly matching TRBD2 (6 bases). The V end lost 5 bases, the J end lost 6 bases, and 8 bases lay between the germline ends. The CDR3 has 12 amino acids. This CDR3 reads CASSRLVNEQFF. CDR3 bases: TGTGCCAGCAGTCGACTAGTCAATGAGCAGTTCTTC.

This clonotype appeared a few times. The J gene is TRBJ1-5, the V gene TRBV18, with D possibly matching TRBD1 (6 bases). V was shortened by 4 bases and J by 6 bases, with 16 bases between the two germline ends. Germline V gene lookup returns CDR1 KGHSH and CDR2 LQKENI. The CDR3 length is 15 residues. The CDR3 here is CASSQRQGLSQPQHF. DNA of the CDR3: TGTGCCAGCTCACAACGGCAGGGGTTGAGTCAGCCCCAGCATTTT. Combining the CDR3 with reference TRBV18 and TRBJ1-5 gives the whole variable domain NAGVMQNPRHLVRRRGQEARLRCSPMKGHSHVYWYRQLPEEGLKFMVYLQKENIIDESGMPKERFSAEFPKEGPSILRIQQVVRGDSAAYFCASSQRQGLSQPQHFGDGTRLSIL.

This clonotype appeared many times. The gene calls are TRBV3-1 and TRBJ2-7, with 7 bases aligning to TRBD2. From germline, CDR1 is LGHDT and CDR2 YNNKEL (reference sequence). V dropped 0 bases and J dropped 4; count of bases not matched to a gene: 9. The CDR3 is 16 residues long. The DNA of the CDR3 is TGTGCCAGCAGCCAAGATGGATTTGGCGGGAGTTACGAGCAGTACTTC. Translated, it gives CASSQDGFGGSYEQYF.

The rearrangement joins TRBV29-1 to TRBJ2-1; D is unclear. The V gene's germline CDR1 is SQVTM and CDR2 ANQGSEA. Trimming took 5 bases from V and 3 from J, leaving 14 bases between them. This CDR3 region has 14 residues. In DNA form, the CDR3 reads TGCAGCGTTCCCCAGGAGCAGAACTACAATGAGCAGTTCTTC. This sequence encodes CSVPQEQNYNEQFF.

The genes are TRBV29-1 and TRBJ2-3, with 9 bases aligning to TRBD2. From germline, CDR1 is SQVTM and CDR2 ANQGSEA. The CDR3 has 13 residues. Germline trimming cut 4 bases from V and 8 bases from J; bases unmatched to any gene: 7. CDR3 bases: TGCAGCGTTGTGAAGATAGCGGGAGCTACGCAGTATTTT. Amino acids: CSVVKIAGATQYF.

This clonotype occurred a few times. The V call is TRBV30, the J call TRBJ2-1, with TRBD2 as a possible D gene (5 bases). The germline V and J ends were trimmed by 5 bases and 5 bases, with 7 bases remaining between them. The CDR3 is made up of 11 amino acids. The germline V gene encodes CDR1 GTSNPN and CDR2 SVGIG (reference sequence). The CDR3 DNA sequence: TGTGCCTGGTCGGGAAACAATGAGCAGTTCTTC. This sequence encodes CAWSGNNEQFF.

This clonotype is classed as medium-sized. The chain has TRBV7-9 and TRBJ1-5; tentative D call: TRBD1 (6 bases). CDR3 length: 15 amino acids. With 2 bases removed from V and 4 bases from J, the gap between germline ends came to 12 bases. Germline-derived CDR1 and CDR2 are SEHNR and FQNEAQ (reference sequence). The CDR3 loop is CASSLSGQLNQPQHF. The CDR3 DNA reads as TGTGCCAGCAGCTTATCAGGACAGCTAAATCAGCCCCAGCATTTT.

This clonotype was observed at least ten times. This sequence joins TRBV12-3 or TRBV12-4 and TRBJ1-1; no firm D call. V was pared by 7 bases and J by 1 base, with 10 bases between. There are 13 residues in the CDR3. The CDR3 DNA reads as TGTGCCAGCACCCGCCGGGAGAACACTGAAGCTTTCTTT. Encoded protein: CASTRRENTEAFF.

CDR3: CSARDGQGDRNEQFF. The DNA for the CDR3 is TGCAGTGCTAGAGATGGGCAGGGTGATAGGAATGAGCAGTTCTTC. The genes are TRBV20-1 and TRBJ2-1, with D possibly being TRBD1 (5 bases). Germline-derived CDR1 and CDR2 are DFQATT and SNEGSKA (reference sequence). Trimming stripped 0 bases from V and 7 bases from J, with 16 bases between. This CDR3 is 15 amino acids long.

The chain joins TRBV12-3 or TRBV12-4 to TRBJ1-2; unclear D gene. Trimming shortened V by 5 bases and J by 7 bases, and 11 bases separated the two germline ends. This CDR3 comprises 12 residues. The CDR3 DNA reads TGTGCCAGCAGTCCCCGGACGGTTGGCTACACCTTC. Residues: CASSPRTVGYTF.

CDR3 coding DNA: TGTGCCAGCAGTCCGCAGCGGGGGTCCTACGAGCAGTACTTC. Translating it yields CASSPQRGSYEQYF. V is TRBV12-3 or TRBV12-4 and J is TRBJ2-7; 8 bases align to TRBD2. CDR3 length equals 14 residues. J was trimmed by 1 base and V by 5 bases; bases with no gene match: 4.

The chain employs TRBV20-1 and TRBJ2-7, with D uncertain. The CDR3 runs 13 residues. Trimming removed 3 bases at V and 1 base at J, with 10 bases between. From germline, CDR1 is DFQATT and CDR2 SNEGSKA (reference sequence). CDR3: CSASDRTSYEQYF. The CDR3 DNA sequence: TGCAGTGCTAGCGACCGAACGTCCTACGAGCAGTACTTC.

This clonotype was seen a few times. The genes are TRBV28 and TRBJ2-7, with D hard to call. The length of the CDR3 is 12 residues. Germline CDR1 reads MDHEN; CDR2 reads SYDVKM. The V gene lost 7 bases and the J gene lost 7 bases, with 14 bases spanning the gap. CDR3 sequence: CASNTGVGEQYF. CDR3 bases: TGTGCCAGCAATACTGGGGTCGGGGAGCAGTACTTC.

In this sample, this clonotype turned up many times. This chain joins TRBV9 and TRBJ2-7; D possibly corresponds to TRBD1 (7 bases). The CDR3 spans 14 residues. The V end lost 0 bases, the J end lost 3 bases, and 10 bases lay between the germline ends. The germline V gene has CDR1 SGDLS and CDR2 YYNGEE. Here the CDR3 DNA reads TGTGCCAGCAGCGTAGAGCAGGGGGGCTACGAGCAGTACTTC. Its protein is CASSVEQGGYEQYF.

The rearrangement uses TRBV27 and TRBJ2-3, with 8 bases aligning to TRBD2. Germline assignment: CDR1 MNHEY and CDR2 SMNVEV (reference sequence). This CDR3 is 17 amino acids long. The V segment lost 4 bases and the J segment 5 bases; nucleotides outside the gene matches: 14. The CDR3 region is CASSYPPSGSQQDTQYF. Here the CDR3 DNA reads TGTGCCAGCAGTTATCCCCCAAGCGGGAGTCAGCAAGATACGCAGTATTTT.

This clonotype occurred many times. The V gene is TRBV2, the J gene TRBJ2-1, with D perhaps TRBD2 (5 bases). The CDR3 extends over 11 amino acids. Germline V gives CDR1 SNHLY, CDR2 FYNNEI. The ends were cut back, 0 bases at V and 15 bases at J, with 9 bases in the middle. CDR3 bases: TGTGCCAGCAGTGAAGCTAGCGTTCGGTTCTTC. It codes for CASSEASVRFF.

CDR3 loop: CASSPPGVYEQYF. The CDR3 region has the DNA TGTGCCAGCTCACCACCCGGGGTCTACGAGCAGTACTTC. This chain joins TRBV18 and TRBJ2-7; tentatively, D is TRBD2 (5 bases). Germline CDR1 reads KGHSH; CDR2 reads LQKENI. V was trimmed by 0 bases and J by 3 bases, leaving 6 bases between them. The CDR3 length is 13 residues.

This clonotype came up many times. The chain employs TRBV4-1 and TRBJ2-1; 10 bases are shared with TRBD1. The CDR3 is 16 amino acids. Germline CDR1 and CDR2: MGHRA and YSYEKL. Unmatched junction bases numbered 8, after V lost 5 bases and J lost 4 bases. CDR3 loop: CASSSYRGQGYNEQFF. CDR3 in DNA: TGCGCCAGCAGCTCCTATAGGGGACAGGGGTACAATGAGCAGTTCTTC.